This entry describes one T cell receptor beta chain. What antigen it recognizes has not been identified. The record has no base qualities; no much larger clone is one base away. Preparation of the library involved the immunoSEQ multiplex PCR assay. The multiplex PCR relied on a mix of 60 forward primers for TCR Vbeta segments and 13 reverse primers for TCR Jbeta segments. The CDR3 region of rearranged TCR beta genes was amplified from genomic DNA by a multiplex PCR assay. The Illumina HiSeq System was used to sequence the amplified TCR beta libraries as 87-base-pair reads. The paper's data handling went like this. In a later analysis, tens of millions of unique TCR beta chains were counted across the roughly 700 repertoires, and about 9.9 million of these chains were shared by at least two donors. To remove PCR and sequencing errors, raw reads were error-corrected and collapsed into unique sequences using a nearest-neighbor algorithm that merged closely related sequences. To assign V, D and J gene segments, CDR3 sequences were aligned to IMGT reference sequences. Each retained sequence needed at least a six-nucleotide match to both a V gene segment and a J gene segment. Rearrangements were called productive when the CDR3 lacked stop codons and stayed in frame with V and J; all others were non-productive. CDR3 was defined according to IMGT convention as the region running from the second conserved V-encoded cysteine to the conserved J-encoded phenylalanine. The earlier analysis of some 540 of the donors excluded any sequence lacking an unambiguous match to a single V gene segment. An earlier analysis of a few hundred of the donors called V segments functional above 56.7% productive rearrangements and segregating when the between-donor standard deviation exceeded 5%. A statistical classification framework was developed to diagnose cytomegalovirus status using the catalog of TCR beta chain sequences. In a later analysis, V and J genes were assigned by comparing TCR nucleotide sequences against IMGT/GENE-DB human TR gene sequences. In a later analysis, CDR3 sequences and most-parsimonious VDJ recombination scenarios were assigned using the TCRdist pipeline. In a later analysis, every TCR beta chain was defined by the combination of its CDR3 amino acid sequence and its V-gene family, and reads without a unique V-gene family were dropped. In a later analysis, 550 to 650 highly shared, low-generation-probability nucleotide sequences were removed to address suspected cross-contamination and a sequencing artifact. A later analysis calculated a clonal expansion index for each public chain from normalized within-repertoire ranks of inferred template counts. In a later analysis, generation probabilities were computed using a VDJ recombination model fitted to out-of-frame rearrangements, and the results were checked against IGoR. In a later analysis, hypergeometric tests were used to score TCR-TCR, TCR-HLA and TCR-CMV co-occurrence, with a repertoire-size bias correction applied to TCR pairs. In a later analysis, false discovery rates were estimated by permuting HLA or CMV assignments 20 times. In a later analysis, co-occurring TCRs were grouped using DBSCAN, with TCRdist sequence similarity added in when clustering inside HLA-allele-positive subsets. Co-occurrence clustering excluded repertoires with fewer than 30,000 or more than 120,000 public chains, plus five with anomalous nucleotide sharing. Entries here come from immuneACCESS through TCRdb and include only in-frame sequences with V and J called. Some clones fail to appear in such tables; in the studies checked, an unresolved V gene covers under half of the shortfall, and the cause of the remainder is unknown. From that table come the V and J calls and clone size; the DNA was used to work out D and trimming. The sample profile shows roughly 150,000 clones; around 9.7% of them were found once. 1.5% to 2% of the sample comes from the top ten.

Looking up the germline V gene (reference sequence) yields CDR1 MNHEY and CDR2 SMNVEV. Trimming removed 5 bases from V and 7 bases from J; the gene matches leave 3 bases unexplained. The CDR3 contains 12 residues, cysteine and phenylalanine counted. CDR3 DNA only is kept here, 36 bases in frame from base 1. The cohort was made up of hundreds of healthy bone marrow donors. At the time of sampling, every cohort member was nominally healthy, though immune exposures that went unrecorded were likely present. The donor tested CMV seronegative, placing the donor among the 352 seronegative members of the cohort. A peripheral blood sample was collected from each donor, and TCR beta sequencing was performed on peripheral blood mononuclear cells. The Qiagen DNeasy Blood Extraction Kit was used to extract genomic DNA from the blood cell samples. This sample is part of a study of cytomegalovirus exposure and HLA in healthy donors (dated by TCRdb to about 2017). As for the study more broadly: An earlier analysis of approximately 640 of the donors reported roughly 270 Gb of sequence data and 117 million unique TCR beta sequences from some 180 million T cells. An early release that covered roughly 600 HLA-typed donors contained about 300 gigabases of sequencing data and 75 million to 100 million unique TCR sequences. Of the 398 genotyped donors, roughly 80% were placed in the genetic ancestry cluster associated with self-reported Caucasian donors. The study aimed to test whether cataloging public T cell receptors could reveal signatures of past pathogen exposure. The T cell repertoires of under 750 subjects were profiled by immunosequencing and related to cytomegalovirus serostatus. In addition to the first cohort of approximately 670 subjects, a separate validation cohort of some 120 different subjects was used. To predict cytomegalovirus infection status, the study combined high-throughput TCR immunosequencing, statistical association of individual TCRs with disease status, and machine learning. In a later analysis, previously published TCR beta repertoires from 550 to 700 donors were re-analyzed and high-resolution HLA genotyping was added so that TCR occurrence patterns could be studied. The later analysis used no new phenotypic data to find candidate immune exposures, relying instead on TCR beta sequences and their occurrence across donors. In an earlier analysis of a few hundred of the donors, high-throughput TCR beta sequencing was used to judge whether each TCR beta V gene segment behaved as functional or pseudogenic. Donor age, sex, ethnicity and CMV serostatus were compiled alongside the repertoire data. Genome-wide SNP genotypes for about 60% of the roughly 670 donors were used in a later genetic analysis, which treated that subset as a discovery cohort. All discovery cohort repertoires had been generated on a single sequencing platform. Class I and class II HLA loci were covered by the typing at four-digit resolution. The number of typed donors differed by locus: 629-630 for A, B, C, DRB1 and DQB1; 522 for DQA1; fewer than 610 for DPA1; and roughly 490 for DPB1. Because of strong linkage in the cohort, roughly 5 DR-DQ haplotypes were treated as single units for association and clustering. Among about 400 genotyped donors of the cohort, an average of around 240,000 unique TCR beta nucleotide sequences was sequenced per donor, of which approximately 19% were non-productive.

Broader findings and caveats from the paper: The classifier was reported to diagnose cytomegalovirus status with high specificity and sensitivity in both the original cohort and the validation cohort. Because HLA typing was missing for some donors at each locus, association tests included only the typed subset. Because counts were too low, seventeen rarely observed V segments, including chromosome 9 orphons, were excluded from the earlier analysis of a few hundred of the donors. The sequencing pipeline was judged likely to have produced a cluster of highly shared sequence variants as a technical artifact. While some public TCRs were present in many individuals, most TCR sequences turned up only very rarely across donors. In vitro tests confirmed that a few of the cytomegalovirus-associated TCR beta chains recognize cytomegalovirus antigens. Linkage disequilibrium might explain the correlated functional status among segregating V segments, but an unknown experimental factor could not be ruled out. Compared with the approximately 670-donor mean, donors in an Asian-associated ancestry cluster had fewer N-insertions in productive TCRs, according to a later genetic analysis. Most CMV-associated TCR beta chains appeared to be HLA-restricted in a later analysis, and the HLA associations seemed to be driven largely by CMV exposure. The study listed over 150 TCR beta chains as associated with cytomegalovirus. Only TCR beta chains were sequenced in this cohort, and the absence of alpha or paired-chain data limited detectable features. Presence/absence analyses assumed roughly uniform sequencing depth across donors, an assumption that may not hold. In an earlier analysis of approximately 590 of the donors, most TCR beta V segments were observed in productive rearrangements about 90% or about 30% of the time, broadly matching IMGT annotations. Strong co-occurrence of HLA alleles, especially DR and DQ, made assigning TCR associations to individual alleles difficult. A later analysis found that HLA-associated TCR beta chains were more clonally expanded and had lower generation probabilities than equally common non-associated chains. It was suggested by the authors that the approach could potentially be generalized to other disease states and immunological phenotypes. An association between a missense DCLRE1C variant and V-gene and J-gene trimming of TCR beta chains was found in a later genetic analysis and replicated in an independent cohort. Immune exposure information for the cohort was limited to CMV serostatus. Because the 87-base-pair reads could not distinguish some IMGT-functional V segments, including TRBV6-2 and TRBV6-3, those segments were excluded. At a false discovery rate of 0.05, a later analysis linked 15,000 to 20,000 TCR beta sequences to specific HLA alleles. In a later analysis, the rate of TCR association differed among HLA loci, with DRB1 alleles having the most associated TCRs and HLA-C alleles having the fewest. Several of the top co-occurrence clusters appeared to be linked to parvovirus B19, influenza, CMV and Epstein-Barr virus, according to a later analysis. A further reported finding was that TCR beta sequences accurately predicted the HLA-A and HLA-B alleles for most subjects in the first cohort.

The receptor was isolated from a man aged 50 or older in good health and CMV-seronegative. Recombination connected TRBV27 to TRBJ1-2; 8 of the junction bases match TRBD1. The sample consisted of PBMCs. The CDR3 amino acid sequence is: CASSGQGPGYTF. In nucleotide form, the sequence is TGTGCCAGCAGTGGACAGGGCCCTGGCTACACCTTC.